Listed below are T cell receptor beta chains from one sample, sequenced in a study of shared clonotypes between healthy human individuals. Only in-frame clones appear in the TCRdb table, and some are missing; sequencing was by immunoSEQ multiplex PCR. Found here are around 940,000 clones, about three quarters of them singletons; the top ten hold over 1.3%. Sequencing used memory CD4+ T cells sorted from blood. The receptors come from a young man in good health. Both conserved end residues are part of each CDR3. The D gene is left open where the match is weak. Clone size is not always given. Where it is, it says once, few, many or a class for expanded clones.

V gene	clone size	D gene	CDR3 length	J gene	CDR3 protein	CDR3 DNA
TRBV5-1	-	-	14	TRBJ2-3	CASSLDGITDTQYF	TGCGCCAGCAGCTTGGATGGGATCACAGATACGCAGTATTTT
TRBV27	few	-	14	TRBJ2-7	CASSLGARYYEQYF	TGTGCCAGCAGTTTAGGGGCACGATACTACGAGCAGTACTTC
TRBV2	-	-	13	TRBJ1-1	CASSEARGQEAFF	TGTGCCAGCAGTGAAGCTCGGGGGCAAGAAGCTTTCTTT
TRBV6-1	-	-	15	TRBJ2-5	CASRVGGIHQETQYF	TGTGCCAGCAGGGTAGGGGGGATACACCAAGAGACCCAGTACTTC
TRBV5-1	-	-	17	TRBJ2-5	CASSLARGVLFQETQYF	TGCGCCAGCAGCTTGGCTAGGGGAGTATTATTCCAAGAGACCCAGTACTTC
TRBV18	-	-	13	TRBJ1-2	CASSPQGTSGYTF	TGTGCCAGCTCACCTCAAGGGACCTCGGGCTACACCTTC
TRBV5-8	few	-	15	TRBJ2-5	CASSLEWGKEETQYF	TGTGCCAGCAGCTTGGAGTGGGGGAAGGAGGAGACCCAGTACTTC
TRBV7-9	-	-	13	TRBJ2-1	CASSLELGNEQFF	TGTGCCAGCAGCTTAGAACTGGGAAATGAGCAGTTCTTC
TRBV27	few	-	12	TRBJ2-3	CASASWGYTQYF	TGTGCCAGTGCCTCCTGGGGGTATACGCAGTATTTT
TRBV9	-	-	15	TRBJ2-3	CASSVDPFSTDTQYF	TGTGCCAGCAGCGTAGATCCGTTTAGCACAGATACGCAGTATTTT
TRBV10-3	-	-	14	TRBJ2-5	CAIMAGAAQETQYF	TGTGCCATCATGGCGGGCGCGGCACAAGAGACCCAGTACTTC
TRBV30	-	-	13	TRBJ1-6	CAWCRTDNSPLHF	TGTGCCTGGTGTAGGACCGATAATTCACCCCTCCACTTT
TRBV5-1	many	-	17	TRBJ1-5	CASKSPSRVAGNQPQHF	TGCGCCAGCAAGTCTCCCTCGAGGGTTGCGGGCAATCAGCCCCAGCATTTT
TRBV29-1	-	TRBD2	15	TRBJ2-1	CSVSGTSGGNNEQFF	TGCAGCGTGTCCGGGACTAGCGGGGGAAACAATGAGCAGTTCTTC